These T cell receptor beta chains were read from a single sample in a study of T cells after yellow fever vaccination. In TCRdb, the 5' RACE reads were re-called with MiXCR into one record per CDR3 protein. This sample has about 340,000 distinct CDR3 sequences, with 8.5% to 10% found just once. This specimen consisted of PBMCs, obtained on the day of the first yellow fever vaccination. These receptor sequences come from a young man who received the YFV17D yellow fever vaccine. CDR3s include the opening cysteine and the closing phenylalanine or tryptophan. D genes are given only for firm matches. Clone size is stated in some rows and not others, as once, few, many or a class when expanded.

TRBV6-1	.	few	TRBJ2-5	TGTGCCAGCAGTGACCCGGGACATGCAGAGACCCAGTACTTC	CASSDPGHAETQYF
TRBV30	.	.	TRBJ1-1	TGTGCCTGGAGCTCATATACGAGCACTGAAGCTTTCTTT	CAWSSYTSTEAFF
TRBV5-1	.	few	TRBJ2-1	TGCGCCAGCAGCCCCAGTGGCAACAATGAGCAGTTCTTC	CASSPSGNNEQFF
TRBV29-1	.	.	TRBJ2-2	TGCAGCGTTGAAAACCCGGGGGGTGACAGGGCCGGGGAGCTGTTTTTT	CSVENPGGDRAGELFF
TRBV3-1	.	few	TRBJ2-2	TGTGCCAGCAGCCAAGGCCTACCCGGGGAGCTGTTTTTT	CASSQGLPGELFF
TRBV7-8	.	.	TRBJ1-5	TGTGCCAGCAGCCCCGCGGGCGACCACAATCAGCCCCAGCATTTT	CASSPAGDHNQPQHF
TRBV20-1	.	.	TRBJ1-1	TGCAGTGCTAGAGGCCGGGAGGGATGGACTGAAGCTTTCTTT	CSARGREGWTEAFF
TRBV5-1	TRBD1	few	TRBJ1-1	TGCGCCAGCAGCGCGCAGGGGGCTATCCATGAAGCTTTCTTT	CASSAQGAIHEAFF
TRBV14	.	.	TRBJ2-1	TGTGCCAGCAGCCTGGGCAGGGCTACGAATGAGCAGTTCTTC	CASSLGRATNEQFF
TRBV14	.	many	TRBJ2-7	TGTGCCAGCAGCCAAAGCCTTACAGGGAAAGAGCAGTACTTC	CASSQSLTGKEQYF
TRBV7-3	.	few	TRBJ1-2	TGTGCCAGCAGCCTTAGGCCCTTTGCAGGGGCCGAGCGGGGCTACACCTTC	CASSLRPFAGAERGYTF
TRBV5-6	.	.	TRBJ2-5	TGTGCCAGCAGACCCCGGGGGGCCGGAGAGACCCAGTACTTC	CASRPRGAGETQYF
TRBV11-2	.	many	TRBJ2-3	TGTGCCAGCAGCCTCAATCCAAGGGGAGATACGCAGTATTTT	CASSLNPRGDTQYF
TRBV4-1	.	few	TRBJ1-5	TGCGCCAGCAGCCGAGGGGGGGGGTCTAAGCCCCAGCATTTT	CASSRGGGSKPQHF
TRBV28	.	.	TRBJ2-5	TGTGCCAGCAGTTTTAACCGGTTCTCCGAGACCCAGTACTTC	CASSFNRFSETQYF
TRBV2	.	.	TRBJ2-1	TGTGCCAGCAGTTCGACAGGTATCAGCTCCTACAATGAGCAGTTCTTC	CASSSTGISSYNEQFF
TRBV7-2	.	.	TRBJ2-3	TGTGCCAGCACCTTCTCTTACGGCACAGATACGCAGTATTTT	CASTFSYGTDTQYF
TRBV20-1	.	.	TRBJ1-2	TGCAGTGCTTTAAATCTGCGGGACTATGGCTACGCCTTC	CSALNLRDYGYAF
TRBV6-5	.	few	TRBJ1-2	TGTGCCAGCAGTTCCCTCCCCGGGACGGGGAACTATGGCTACACCTTC	CASSSLPGTGNYGYTF
TRBV11-1	TRBD1	few	TRBJ1-2	TGTGCCAGCAGCGACAGACAGGGATACGGCTACACCTTC	CASSDRQGYGYTF
TRBV20-1	TRBD1	.	TRBJ1-5	TGCAGTGCTAGTCCAAATCATAAAGGGGGCAGAAGTACGAGCAATCAGCCCCAGCATTTT	CSASPNHKGGRSTSNQPQHF
TRBV4-3	.	few	TRBJ1-2	TGCGCCAGCAGCCAAGAGCGGTCAGGGAGCTATGGCTACACCTTC	CASSQERSGSYGYTF
TRBV12-3/TRBV12-4	TRBD1	.	TRBJ1-1	TGTGCCAGCAGTTACAGGGGGCATGGTGAGACTGAAGCTTTCTTT	CASSYRGHGETEAFF
TRBV11-2	.	.	TRBJ2-5	TGTGCCAGCAGCGCGCGAATTAACAGGGTCGAGGGTCTGCAGACCCAGTACTTC	CASSARINRVEGLQTQYF
TRBV20-1	.	.	TRBJ2-1	TGCAGTGCTAACCCTCTAGCCAATGAGCAGTTCTTC	CSANPLANEQFF
TRBV6-4	TRBD1	many	TRBJ2-2	TGTGCCAGCAGACCCGGACAGGTCTCCGGGGAGCTGTTTTTT	CASRPGQVSGELFF
TRBV5-1	.	.	TRBJ1-1	TGCGCCAGCAGCGCGGACAGCACCAACACTGAAGCTTTCTTT	CASSADSTNTEAFF
TRBV4-3	.	few	TRBJ1-2	TGCGCCAGCAGCCAAGATAATTCAGCCCTCTATGGCTACACCTTC	CASSQDNSALYGYTF
TRBV5-1	.	.	TRBJ2-3	TGCGCCAGCAGCTTGAACGTTCGGGCGGAAGATACGCAGTATTTT	CASSLNVRAEDTQYF
TRBV6-2/TRBV6-3	.	.	TRBJ1-6	.	CASSSSGFNSPLHF
TRBV7-2	.	few	TRBJ2-3	TGTGCCAGCAGCTACCGGACGGGCAACACAGATACGCAGTATTTT	CASSYRTGNTDTQYF
TRBV7-3	.	few	TRBJ1-1	TGTGCCAGCAGCTTGAGTCGATGGGACACTGAAGCTTTCTTT	CASSLSRWDTEAFF
TRBV4-3	.	many	TRBJ2-1	TGCGCCAGCAGCCAAGATGGGGCGGGGCACAATGAGCAGTTCTTC	CASSQDGAGHNEQFF
TRBV7-2	.	.	TRBJ2-5	TGTGCCAGCAGCCCGCTGGGGGGACAGCAAGAGACCCAGTACTTC	CASSPLGGQQETQYF
TRBV11-2	TRBD1	few	TRBJ2-3	TGTGCCAGCAGCTTAGTTACAGGGGCCCCCACAGATACGCAGTATTTT	CASSLVTGAPTDTQYF
TRBV2	.	few	TRBJ2-1	TGTGCCAGCAGTGAAGCGCTTCAGGACAATGAGCAGTTCTTC	CASSEALQDNEQFF
TRBV20-1	.	few	TRBJ2-3	TGCAGTGCTGGGCGGGTCTACAGACAAGATACGCAGTATTTT	CSAGRVYRQDTQYF
TRBV6-2/TRBV6-3	.	.	TRBJ2-7	TGTGCCAGCAGTTACCTCCATACCGGGACGAGGCCGGAGCAGTACTTC	CASSYLHTGTRPEQYF
TRBV23-1	.	.	TRBJ1-5	TGCGCCAGCAGTGACCATTTACGCACCCAGGAGCCCCAGCATTTT	CASSDHLRTQEPQHF
TRBV12-3/TRBV12-4	.	few	TRBJ1-2	TGTGCCAGCAGTTTCACAGGGTTCTATGGCTACACCTTC	CASSFTGFYGYTF